A single sample gave rise to the 5 T cell receptor beta chains below, sequenced in a study of TIL therapy for anti-PD-1-resistant metastatic lung cancer. Time point meaning: pre-treatment sample, taken before nivolumab and TIL therapy. The immunoSEQ assay was v3. Some clones are missing from TCRdb's copy, which holds only in-frame ones; the method was immunoSEQ multiplex PCR. The table includes tens of thousands of clones, more than 60% detected once. The sample in question was blood, obtained at baseline. The receptors come from a person aged 30 to 80 with non-small cell lung cancer.

This chain connects TRBV4-3 to TRBJ2-2, with 7 bases aligning to TRBD1. The CDR3 runs 18 residues. V gave up 1 base and J gave up 2 bases; unmatched junction bases: 10. Germline V gene data show CDR1 as LGHNA and CDR2 as YSLEER. The CDR3 region has the DNA TGCGCCAGCAGCCAAGGTAAAAGGGGGCCCGTAAACACCGGGGAGCTGTTTTTT. Amino acids: CASSQGKRGPVNTGELFF.

The chain has TRBV28 and TRBJ1-2; unclear D gene. V shed 3 bases and J shed 4 bases, with 12 bases lying between them. This CDR3 has 14 residues. The germline V gene encodes CDR1 MDHEN and CDR2 SYDVKM. The CDR3 DNA reads TGTGCCAGCAGTTTCCCCTTGGGTGCCTATGGCTACACCTTC. It encodes CASSFPLGAYGYTF.

The rearrangement joins TRBV5-4 to TRBJ1-3; unclear D gene. The germline CDR1 and CDR2 sequences are SGHNT and YYREEE (reference sequence). The CDR3 loop spans 13 amino acids. Trimming pared 5 bases from V and 8 bases from J, leaving 14 bases between. The CDR3 DNA reads TGTGCCAGCAGACAACCGCCCGGAGACACCATATATTTT. It encodes CASRQPPGDTIYF.

This clone was counted a few times. V and J are TRBV19 and TRBJ2-3, with 8 bases fitting TRBD2. The J segment lost 1 base and the V segment lost 3 bases, leaving 9 bases of the junction unmatched. Looked up from germline, CDR1 is LNHDA and CDR2 is SQIVND (reference sequence). The CDR3 is 17 amino acids. CDR3 sequence: CASSIPGGRTRTDTQYF. The CDR3 DNA is TGTGCCAGTAGTATTCCGGGAGGGCGGACCCGCACAGATACGCAGTATTTT.

A few counts support this clone. The chain links TRBV27 to TRBJ2-7; TRBD2 matches at 13 bases. V gave up 6 bases and J gave up 5 bases; unmatched junction bases: 4. This CDR3 contains 14 residues. Germline V gives CDR1 MNHEY, CDR2 SMNVEV (reference sequence). The DNA of the CDR3 is TGTGCCAGCAGAAGGACTAGCGGGGGCCACGAGCAGTACTTC. Its protein is CASRRTSGGHEQYF.